This record concerns one T cell receptor beta chain sequence. This receptor's antigen is unknown. No base quality information exists; no much larger clone differs at one position. Relative to germline, V is 2 bases shorter and J is 4 bases shorter, with 13 bases between their ends. For CDR1 and CDR2, the germline V gene lists SQVTM and ANQGSEA. From the cysteine through the phenylalanine, the CDR3 covers 14 amino acids. CDR3 DNA is the only sequence kept; it has 42 bases, read in frame from the first base. Each donor gave one peripheral blood draw, averaging approximately 0.11 L, which was collected into heparinised tubes. A BD FACSAria II and a panel including CD45RO, CCR7, CD25, CD127, CD95 and CD27 were used to sort naive, central memory, regulatory and stem cell-like memory CD4+ T cells. All sorted populations exceeded 95% purity. Right away, PBMCs were isolated by Lymphoprep density gradient centrifugation and were stained directly, with no culture step. So that batch effects would be minimized, each experiment stained and sorted samples in pairs, pairing one healthy donor with one patient.

The entire amount of isolated RNA was reverse transcribed using the High Capacity cDNA Reverse Transcription Kit, so the sequenced TCRB transcripts were expressed ones. Deep immunoSEQ sequencing was performed on naive, central memory and regulatory T cell samples, with an average of around 3.4 million total reads per sample. Sorted cells were lysed in RLT buffer, and RNA was extracted using DNase-treated RNeasy Micro or Mini kits according to cell number. To prevent cross-contamination, each cell subset was processed individually, whereas patient and healthy donor samples were processed jointly. The immunoSEQ multiplex PCR was used to amplify TCRB sequences from cDNA, generating 87-bp fragments that spanned the CDR3 region. Sequencing of the amplicons was performed on the Illumina HiSeq platform. As for how the authors treated the data: PCR bias was corrected computationally using synthetic template baselines, and reads within Hamming distance 2 were collapsed, with unmergeable singletons discarded. Reads were aligned against IMGT so that V, D and J genes, CDR3 length and insertions or deletions at six rearrangement sites could be assigned. Within each subset, clonotype counts were normalized to the number of sorted cells before true diversity and Gini coefficients were calculated with the tcR R package. The overlap coefficient, calculated on TCRB nucleotide sequences, was used to quantify repertoire sharing. As a proxy for the pre-selection repertoire, out-of-frame TCRB sequences from naive cells were analyzed. The immuneACCESS repertoire file appears here via TCRdb, limited to in-frame rearrangements. These files lack a portion of the clones; in checked studies, under half of the deficit traces to unresolved V genes, and the cause of the others is not known. From that table come the V and J calls and clone size; the DNA was used to work out D and trimming. The sample profile shows hundreds of thousands of clones; over 11% of them were found once. The ten largest clonotypes hold around 0.016% of the sample.

This entry comes from a study of beta chain features in type 1 diabetes (dated by TCRdb to 2017 to 2018). Describing the broader study: Patients and healthy donors did not differ in mean age, gender distribution, total cell number or subset yield. Across all samples, 90 million to 130 million sorted cells were examined, and cell number per subset correlated strongly with RNA yield. In the study, TCRB repertoires of sorted circulating CD4+ T cell subsets from recently diagnosed type 1 diabetes patients were compared with those of matched healthy donors. Whereas all 30 or so donors provided naive and central memory subsets, regulatory and stem cell-like memory subsets were isolated from just 8 patients and about 8 healthy donors.

The research as a whole found: Because the HLA sub-analyses included only small numbers of individuals, any influence of HLA type on TCRB rearrangement was left unresolved. Shorter templates might be favored by PCR, yet because patient and control samples were amplified and corrected together, any such skew would affect both groups equally. A moderate but significant shortening of TCRB CDR3 length was observed in type 1 diabetes patients in all four CD4+ subsets. Naive, central memory and regulatory TCRB repertoires appeared to be more similar among patients than among healthy donors. Because cDNA was sequenced instead of genomic DNA, activated cells with high expression could be over-represented, although the groups did not differ in activation or CD3 levels. At VDJ recombination sites, patients with type 1 diabetes made fewer insertions and deleted more nucleotides, a pattern implying thymic rearrangement abnormalities.

This clonotype originated in a young man with type 1 diabetes. The V and J genes are TRBV29-1 and TRBJ2-3, with a weak D call of TRBD1 (5 bases match). Sequenced material: naive CD4+ T cells from blood. Taken with the paper, the label for cell subset or site translates to: true naive CD4+ T cells. The CDR3 has the sequence CSVEYQEGADTQYF. The sequence in DNA is TGCAGCGTTGAATATCAGGAAGGGGCAGATACGCAGTATTTT.